The 22 T cell receptor beta chains listed next were all sequenced from one sample in a study of beta chain features in type 1 diabetes. As every portion of the isolated RNA was reverse transcribed, the sequencing read expressed TCRB transcripts. Produced via immunoSEQ multiplex PCR; TCRdb's table is partial and in-frame only. The repertoire consists of more than 300,000 clones, with approximately 16% occurring once and the leading ten covering about 0.02%. The sequenced material came from naive CD4+ T cells from blood. The source of these receptors is a woman aged 18 to 35 in good health.

This clone was seen only a few times. The CDR3 region is CATSSTGRLSTDTQYF. The CDR3 DNA sequence: TGTGCCACCAGTTCCACAGGGCGCCTCAGCACAGATACGCAGTATTTT. This chain connects TRBV15 to TRBJ2-3, with D possibly being TRBD1 (6 bases). From germline, CDR1 is LNHNV and CDR2 YYDKDF (reference sequence). V lost 6 bases and J lost 0, with 16 bases in between. The CDR3 has 16 residues. The full variable domain, with the rest looked up from reference TRBV15 and TRBJ2-3, is DAMVIQNPRYQVTQFGKPVTLSCSQTLNHNVMYWYQQKSSQAPKLLFHYYDKDFNNEADTPDNFQSRRPNTSFCFLDIRSPGLGDTAMYLCATSSTGRLSTDTQYFGPGTRLTVL.

The CDR3 DNA is TGTGCCAGCAGCTTACTGGGACTAGCAGGTTACGAGCAGTACTTC. Amino acid sequence: CASSLLGLAGYEQYF. The chain recombines TRBV7-8 with TRBJ2-7; 9 nucleotides line up with TRBD2. Trimming took 2 bases from V and 4 from J; bases not matched to a gene: 6. Germline V gene sequence: CDR1 SGHVS, CDR2 FQNEAQ. This CDR3 is 15 amino acids long.

This clone was seen a few times. This chain links TRBV7-8 with TRBJ2-7, with TRBD2 matching 7 bases. This CDR3 contains 16 residues. J lost 0 bases, V lost 2 bases, and 7 bases had no gene match. Germline-derived CDR1 and CDR2 are SGHVS and FQNEAQ. CDR3 amino acids: CASSLRLAVSSYEQYF. CDR3 coding DNA: TGTGCCAGCAGCTTACGGCTAGCGGTTAGCTCCTACGAGCAGTACTTC.

The chain has TRBV5-1 and TRBJ2-1, with a weak D call TRBD1 (6 bases). CDR1 and CDR2 (germline): SGHRS, YFSETQ. V lost 4 bases to trimming and J lost 1 base, with 9 bases between them. The CDR3 runs to 14 residues. DNA for the CDR3: TGCGCCAGCAGCCGACAGGAGTCCTACAATGAGCAGTTCTTC. Amino acids: CASSRQESYNEQFF.

The CDR3 is CASSFGQGQETQYF. In nucleotides, the CDR3 is TGTGCCAGCAGCTTCGGACAGGGCCAAGAGACCCAGTACTTC. This chain links TRBV5-4 with TRBJ2-5; 8 bases are a match to TRBD1. The trim removed 2 bases at V and 1 base at J, leaving 1 base unmatched. The CDR3 runs 14 residues. The germline V gene has CDR1 SGHNT and CDR2 YYREEE (reference sequence).

Only a few counts were recorded for this clone. V gene TRBV4-2 combines with J gene TRBJ1-3, with D uncertain. V was clipped by 0 bases and J by 2 bases, with 5 bases between them. Germline V CDR1 and CDR2: LGHNA, YNFKEQ. There are 14 residues in the CDR3. The CDR3 loop reads CASSQDTAGNTIYF. CDR3 nucleotides: TGTGCCAGCAGCCAAGATACAGCTGGAAACACCATATATTTT.

This clone was seen a single time. This same CDR3 is encoded by further DNA sequences in the sample. The V gene is TRBV28, the J gene TRBJ1-1, with D perhaps matching TRBD1 (6 bases). Germline CDR1 and CDR2: MDHEN and SYDVKM. This CDR3 has 14 residues. The V end lost 7 bases, the J end lost 1 base, and 13 bases lay between the germline ends. The CDR3 DNA is TGTGCCAGCACCCCCGGGACACCGAACACTGAAGCTTTCTTT. The encoded protein is CASTPGTPNTEAFF.

V gene TRBV28 combines with J gene TRBJ2-7; D not certain. Looked up from germline, CDR1 is MDHEN and CDR2 is SYDVKM. The CDR3 consists of 13 residues. V dropped 5 bases and J dropped 4 bases, with 12 bases sitting between them. The CDR3 sequence is CASSNPRMYEQYF. The DNA of the CDR3 is TGTGCCAGCAGTAACCCGCGAATGTACGAGCAGTACTTC.

The sample holds a few counts of this clone. The rearrangement uses TRBV28 and TRBJ1-2, with 8 bases aligning to TRBD1. The CDR3 has 15 residues. Germline loops: CDR1 MDHEN, CDR2 SYDVKM. The V segment lost 4 bases and the J segment 1 base; nucleotides outside the gene matches: 5. The CDR3 loop reads CASSSGTGLNYGYTF. The CDR3 DNA sequence: TGTGCCAGCAGTTCCGGGACAGGACTTAACTATGGCTACACCTTC.

The chain links TRBV2 to TRBJ1-1, with D perhaps TRBD1 (5 bases). V lost 5 bases and J lost 2, with 9 bases in between. The CDR3 is 13 amino acids. The germline V gene encodes CDR1 SNHLY and CDR2 FYNNEI. This chain's CDR3 is CASSRTFNTEAFF. CDR3 coding DNA: TGTGCCAGCAGTAGGACATTTAACACTGAAGCTTTCTTT.

The V gene is TRBV30, the J gene TRBJ2-1; D possibly corresponds to TRBD2 (5 bases). Per the germline V gene, CDR1 is GTSNPN and CDR2 is SVGIG (reference sequence). The CDR3 is made up of 14 amino acids. With 8 bases removed from V and 2 bases from J, the gap between germline ends came to 16 bases. For the CDR3, the DNA is TGTGCCCCCGTTAGGGAGTTAACCTACAATGAGCAGTTCTTC. Amino acid sequence: CAPVRELTYNEQFF.

The table lists this clone with a few counts. This sequence joins TRBV4-2 and TRBJ1-2, with D perhaps TRBD1 (6 bases). Per the germline V gene, CDR1 is LGHNA and CDR2 is YNFKEQ. This CDR3 has 15 residues. Between the trimmed V and J ends, which lost 2 bases and 5 bases, there was a span of 15 bases. The CDR3 here is CASSQSTGGGYGYTF. The DNA for the CDR3 is TGTGCCAGCAGCCAAAGTACGGGAGGGGGGTATGGCTACACCTTC.

Only a few counts were recorded for this clone. This rearrangement joins TRBV7-2 to TRBJ2-7; 10 bases fit TRBD1. Trimming at V came to 3 bases and at J to 4 bases, leaving 6 bases not matched to a gene. Germline lookup yields CDR1 SGHTA and CDR2 FQGNSA. This CDR3 has 15 residues. CDR3 coding DNA: TGTGCCAGCAGCTTCGGGACAGGGGATAGTTACGAGCAGTACTTC. Protein: CASSFGTGDSYEQYF.

The table lists this clone with a few counts. This chain joins TRBV5-4 and TRBJ2-7, with 7 bases aligning to TRBD1. The CDR3 is 15 amino acids. The germline V gene encodes CDR1 SGHNT and CDR2 YYREEE (reference sequence). The V segment lost 4 bases and the J segment 1 base; nucleotides outside the gene matches: 8. CDR3 coding DNA: TGTGCCAGCAGCGCAGGGACAGAGGTTTCCTACGAGCAGTACTTC. Translation: CASSAGTEVSYEQYF.

V usage is TRBV20-1 and J usage is TRBJ1-2; D gene unclear. Trimming pared 4 bases from V and 13 bases from J, leaving 7 bases between. The CDR3 has 8 residues. Germline V CDR1 and CDR2: DFQATT, SNEGSKA (reference sequence). The CDR3 DNA sequence: TGCAGTGCTACCCGGTCCACCTTC. This translates into CSATRSTF.

The chain recombines TRBV5-1 with TRBJ2-5; tentatively, D is TRBD2 (5 bases). The V gene lost 0 bases and the J gene lost 0 bases, with 15 bases spanning the gap. CDR1 and CDR2 (germline): SGHRS, YFSETQ. This CDR3 is built from 17 residues. The CDR3 reads CASSLGYGSGYQETQYF. In DNA, the CDR3 is TGCGCCAGCAGCTTGGGGTATGGAAGCGGATACCAAGAGACCCAGTACTTC.

V is TRBV30 and J is TRBJ1-5; weak D call: TRBD1 (6 bases). CDR1 and CDR2 (germline): GTSNPN, SVGIG (reference sequence). The CDR3 runs to 16 residues. Trimming cost V 0 bases and J 1 base, with 13 bases left between them. The CDR3 sequence is CAWSVSQGLSNQPQHF. CDR3 DNA: TGTGCCTGGAGTGTCTCGCAGGGGTTGAGCAATCAGCCCCAGCATTTT.

V gene TRBV7-9 combines with J gene TRBJ1-2; D may be TRBD1 (5 bases). The CDR3 spans 10 residues. Germline V gives CDR1 SEHNR, CDR2 FQNEAQ (reference sequence). The germline V and J ends were trimmed by 5 bases and 7 bases, with 5 bases remaining between them. The CDR3 loop reads CASSQGGYTF. The DNA for the CDR3 is TGTGCCAGCAGCCAGGGTGGCTACACCTTC. Full variable domain (missing parts from reference TRBV7-9 and TRBJ1-2): DTGVSQNPRHKITKRGQNVTFRCDPISEHNRLYWYRQTLGQGPEFLTYFQNEAQLEKSRLLSDRFSAERPKGSFSTLEIQRTEQGDSAMYLCASSQGGYTFGSGTRLTVV.

This clone has only a few counts. V is TRBV29-1 and J is TRBJ2-1, with TRBD1 identical over 7 bases. The CDR3 sequence is 14 residues long. V dropped 8 bases and J dropped 0; count of bases not matched to a gene: 7. Germline values: CDR1 SQVTM, CDR2 ANQGSEA. CDR3 sequence reads: CSLRTGASYNEQFF. The CDR3 DNA sequence: TGCAGCCTCAGGACAGGAGCCTCCTACAATGAGCAGTTCTTC.

This sequence joins TRBV29-1 and TRBJ2-5, with D tentatively TRBD1 (6 bases). The germline CDR1 and CDR2 sequences are SQVTM and ANQGSEA. V lost 4 bases to trimming and J lost 2 bases, with 8 bases between them. The CDR3 is made up of 12 amino acids. CDR3 bases: TGCAGCGTTGGACAGGAACAAGAGACCCAGTACTTC. Translated, it gives CSVGQEQETQYF.

The gene calls are TRBV30 and TRBJ1-2; 9 bases are shared with TRBD1. V gave up 0 bases and J gave up 4 bases; unmatched junction bases: 6. Germline-derived CDR1 and CDR2 are GTSNPN and SVGIG (reference sequence). This CDR3 comprises 15 residues. The CDR3 loop is CAWSVTGGAVYGYTF. CDR3 nucleotide sequence: TGTGCCTGGAGTGTAACAGGGGGCGCCGTCTATGGCTACACCTTC.

CDR3 in amino acids: CASSQELGEMREQYF. DNA for the CDR3: TGTGCCAGCAGCCAAGAACTCGGGGAGATGAGGGAGCAGTACTTC. V gene TRBV4-2 combines with J gene TRBJ2-7, with a tentative D call TRBD2 (5 bases). Germline values: CDR1 LGHNA, CDR2 YNFKEQ. V lost 0 bases to trimming and J lost 7 bases, with 16 bases between them. CDR3 length equals 15 residues.